What follows are 3 T cell receptor beta chains derived from one specimen sequenced in a study of T cell repertoires in cytomegalovirus infection. TCRdb called the reads again in MiXCR, with one record for every CDR3 protein. The sample holds nearly 650,000 distinct CDR3 sequences; 24% are singletons and the top ten take approximately 8%. Sequencing was done on a sample of CD8+ T cells from PBMCs. Receptors originate from a human donor in good health (CMV status not recorded). Some clones in this sample may be carry-over from other donors' samples.

This clonotype was found many times. The rearrangement joins TRBV7-3 to TRBJ2-1, with 7 bases fitting TRBD2. Germline values: CDR1 SGHTA, CDR2 FQGTGA. This CDR3 contains 15 residues. V shed 5 bases and J 5 bases; nucleotides not matched to a gene: 9. Written as DNA, the CDR3 is TGTGCCAGCAGCCTATCGGGACTAACCAACAATGAGCAGTTCTTC. It specifies CASSLSGLTNNEQFF.

This chain joins TRBV20-1 and TRBJ2-3, with D possibly TRBD1 on 5 matching bases. The V gene lost 0 bases and the J gene lost 4 bases, with 23 bases spanning the gap. Looked up from germline, CDR1 is DFQATT and CDR2 is SNEGSKA (reference sequence). This CDR3 has 18 residues. CDR3 bases: TGCAGTGCTAGAGAGGAGATGACAGCTCAACCGCGCCCAGATACGCAGTATTTT. Translating gives CSAREEMTAQPRPDTQYF.

This clonotype appeared a few times. This chain connects TRBV29-1 to TRBJ1-1; tentative D call: TRBD1 (5 bases). V was cut by 1 base and J by 6 bases, with 9 bases left in between. The CDR3 spans 12 residues. In germline, CDR1 is SQVTM, CDR2 ANQGSEA. The CDR3 DNA reads as TGCAGCGTTGAAGTCCAGGGCGCTGAAGCTTTCTTT. Protein sequence: CSVEVQGAEAFF.